This is a list of T cell receptor beta chains from one sample in a study of blood T cell repertoires in COVID-19. Sequencing was performed with immunoSEQ multiplex PCR; in TCRdb, only in-frame clones are kept and a portion is missing. This sample yields about 100,000 clones, of which around three quarters are seen a single time; around 9% belongs to the top ten. Specimen: peripheral blood. Every receptor here comes from a man aged 45-60 years who had recovered from COVID-19. The CDR3 runs from the conserved cysteine through the conserved F or W. A D gene is named only where the DNA matches it firmly. Not all rows give a size; the values are once, few, many and, for expanded clones, a class.

j_call clone_size d_call v_call cdr3_nt cdr3_aa
TRBJ1-6 - - TRBV12-1 TGTGCCAGCAGCTTTGAATGGGGGCCTGCCTCCTATAATTCACCCCTCCACTTT CASSFEWGPASYNSPLHF
TRBJ1-1 - TRBD1 TRBV3-1/TRBV3-2 TGTGCCAGCAGCCAAGCGGGGACAGGGACTGAAGCTTTCTTT CASSQAGTGTEAFF
TRBJ2-5 - - TRBV7-8 TGTGCCAGCAGCTTAGCGTCAAGCGGACAAGAGACCCAGTACTTC CASSLASSGQETQYF
TRBJ2-1 - TRBD2 TRBV7-7 TGTGCCAGCAGCCCCCGACTAGCGGGAGACAAAAATGAGCAGTTCTTC CASSPRLAGDKNEQFF
TRBJ1-1 - - TRBV2 TGTGCCAGCAGTGAAAAGGGGTGGGTGGCCACTGAAGCTTTCTTT CASSEKGWVATEAFF
TRBJ2-1 - - TRBV15 TGTGCCACCAGCAGTTTTAGACACAGAGAGTACAATGAGCAGTTCTTC CATSSFRHREYNEQFF
TRBJ2-7 - - TRBV3-1/TRBV3-2 TGTGCCAGCAGCCAAGGTGGAGGGGCCCGCGAGCAGTACTTC CASSQGGGAREQYF
TRBJ1-1 few TRBD1 TRBV10-3 TGTGCCATCGGACAGGGGAACACTGAAGCTTTCTTT CAIGQGNTEAFF
TRBJ2-5 - - TRBV7-2 TGTGCCAGCAGCTTAGGGTCACAGTTCCAAGAGACCCAGTACTTC CASSLGSQFQETQYF
TRBJ2-1 once - TRBV25-1 TGTGCCAGCAGTCCAGGTGCTTTAAGCTCCTACAATGAGCAGTTCTTC CASSPGALSSYNEQFF
TRBJ1-6 - - TRBV27 TGTGCCAGTAGGGGGATAGGCGGTCTCTATAATTCACCCCTCCACTTT CASRGIGGLYNSPLHF
TRBJ2-1 - - TRBV7-2 TGTGCCAGCAGCTTAATGCGAGGCTCCTACAATGAGCAGTTCTTC CASSLMRGSYNEQFF
TRBJ2-5 - - TRBV5-6 TGTGCCAGCAGCTTGGACAAGGGGAAGACCCAGTACTTC CASSLDKGKTQYF
TRBJ2-7 - TRBD1 TRBV30 TGTGCCCGGGGTCGGGGGACAGGGACCAAGGAGCAGTACTTC CARGRGTGTKEQYF
TRBJ2-2 - - TRBV6-4 TGTGCCAGCAGTGACTCGGGAGAAACCGGGGAGCTGTTTTTT CASSDSGETGELFF
TRBJ2-3 - - TRBV10-3 TGTGCCATCAGTGAAGGCAGGGGAAACACAGATACGCAGTATTTT CAISEGRGNTDTQYF
TRBJ1-6 - - TRBV24-1 TGTGCCACCAGTGACCGACGGGGGGGCAGTGGTTCACCCCTCCACTTT CATSDRRGGSGSPLHF
TRBJ2-7 few - TRBV9 TGTGCCAGCAGCGTAGGCGGGGCGAACGAGCAGTACTTC CASSVGGANEQYF
TRBJ1-2 - TRBD1 TRBV6-1 TGTGCCAGCAGTGATGACAGGGGGCGCATCTATGGCTACACCTTC CASSDDRGRIYGYTF
TRBJ1-1 - - TRBV6-5 TGTGCCAGCAGTACGGGGGGGGTTGAAGCTTTCTTT CASSTGGVEAFF
TRBJ2-3 - TRBD1 TRBV5-4 TGTGCCAGCAGCAGGGGACAGGTCGGTACAGATACGCAGTATTTT CASSRGQVGTDTQYF
TRBJ2-3 once - TRBV5-1 TGCGCCAGCACACGGTCGGCGGGTCAAGACTTCACAGATACGCAGTATTTT CASTRSAGQDFTDTQYF
TRBJ2-7 - TRBD2 TRBV18 TGTGCCAGCTCACCACCAGCGGGGGGGTACGAGCAGTACTTC CASSPPAGGYEQYF